The TCR beta chain described here comes from a study of T-cell memory formation after mild COVID-19. Findings and caveats of the study: SARS-CoV-2 specificity of second-wave clones peaking day 37 was unconfirmed. Contracting clones from day 15 to 85 had balanced CD4/CD8; later expanders favoured CD4+. Memory from before infection featured some responding clones, which suggests cross-reactive memory joined.

From germline, CDR1 is SGHTA and CDR2 FQGNSA. V lost 5 bases and J lost 2; bases outside the gene matches: 4. The CDR3 is 15 amino acids. To note about this clonotype: As yet, its antigen is unknown.

TCRdb used MiXCR to reprocess the 5' RACE reads, holding one entry per CDR3 protein. Seen here are some 350,000 distinct CDR3 sequences, 10% to 15% observed once, and the top ten hold 20% to 25%. This TCR was recovered from a man aged 18 to 29 who had mild COVID-19 (a few samples of this study predate the infection). Cell type and time point are not known. This chain uses TRBV7-2 with TRBJ1-1; TRBD1 matches 11 bases. The sequenced sample was PBMCs or a T cell subset sorted from them (not recorded which). The CDR3 bases are TGTGCCAGCAGCCCGGGACAGGGGGGAAACACTGAAGCTTTCTTT. This gives the protein CASSPGQGGNTEAFF.